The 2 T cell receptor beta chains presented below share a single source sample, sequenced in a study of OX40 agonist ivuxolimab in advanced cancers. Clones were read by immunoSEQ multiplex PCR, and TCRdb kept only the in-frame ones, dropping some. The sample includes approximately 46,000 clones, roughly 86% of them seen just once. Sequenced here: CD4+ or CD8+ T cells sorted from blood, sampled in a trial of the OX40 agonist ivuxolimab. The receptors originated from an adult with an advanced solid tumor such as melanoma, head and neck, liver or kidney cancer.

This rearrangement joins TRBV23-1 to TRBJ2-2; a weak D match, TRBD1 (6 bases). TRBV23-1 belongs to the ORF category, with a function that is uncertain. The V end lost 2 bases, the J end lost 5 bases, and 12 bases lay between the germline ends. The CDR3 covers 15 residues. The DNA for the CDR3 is TGCGCCAGCAGTCAAGGCTCAGGGGTAACCGGGGAGCTGTTTTTT. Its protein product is CASSQGSGVTGELFF.

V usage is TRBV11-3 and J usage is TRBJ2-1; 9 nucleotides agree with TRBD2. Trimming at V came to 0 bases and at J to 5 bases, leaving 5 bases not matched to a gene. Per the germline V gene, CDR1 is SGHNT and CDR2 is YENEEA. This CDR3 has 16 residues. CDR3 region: CASSLDGLAGHNEQFF. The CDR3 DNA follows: TGTGCCAGCAGCTTAGATGGGCTAGCGGGACACAATGAGCAGTTCTTC. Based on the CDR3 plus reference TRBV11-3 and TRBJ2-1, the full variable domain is EAGVVQSPRYKIIEKKQPVAFWCNPISGHNTLYWYLQNLGQGPELLIRYENEEAVDDSQLPKDRFSAERLKGVDSTLKIQPAELGDSAVYLCASSLDGLAGHNEQFFGPGTRLTVL.